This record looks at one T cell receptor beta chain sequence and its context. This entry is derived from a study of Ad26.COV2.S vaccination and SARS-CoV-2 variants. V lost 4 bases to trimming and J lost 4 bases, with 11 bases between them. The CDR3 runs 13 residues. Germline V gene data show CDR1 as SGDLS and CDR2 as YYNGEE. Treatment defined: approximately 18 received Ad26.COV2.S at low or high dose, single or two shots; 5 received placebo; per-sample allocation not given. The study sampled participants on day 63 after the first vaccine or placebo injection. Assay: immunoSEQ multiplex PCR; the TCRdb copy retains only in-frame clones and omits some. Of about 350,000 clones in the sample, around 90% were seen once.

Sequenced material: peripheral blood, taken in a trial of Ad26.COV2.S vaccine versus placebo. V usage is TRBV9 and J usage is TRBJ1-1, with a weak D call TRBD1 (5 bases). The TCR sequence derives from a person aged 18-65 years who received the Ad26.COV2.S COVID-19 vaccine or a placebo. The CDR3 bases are TGTGCCAGCAGCTCCGGGGGAGGCACTGAAGCTTTCTTT. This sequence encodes CASSSGGGTEAFF.